This section outlines one TCR beta chain sequence together with its context. The sample is drawn from a study of cytomegalovirus exposure and HLA in healthy donors. 13 Jbeta primers and 60 Vbeta primers were used for the PCR. In the source study's methods: An analysis performed later counted about 80 million unique TCR beta chains (roughly 11 million of them shared). The table came from immunoSEQ multiplex PCR; TCRdb's copy has only in-frame clones and leaves some out. Clone size and V and J calls were adopted from that table, with D and trimming inferred from the DNA. This table lists tens of thousands of clones. V was clipped by 4 bases and J by 0 bases, with 13 bases between them. CDR1 SGHDN and CDR2 FVKESK come from the germline V gene. This CDR3 contains 15 residues.

The sequence was collected from a woman aged 55-70 years in good health and CMV-seronegative. V is TRBV14 and J is TRBJ2-7; D may be TRBD1 (5 bases). Sequenced sample: PBMCs. CDR3 protein: CASSRGHRSSYEQYF. CDR3 nucleotide sequence: TGTGCCAGCAGCCGAGGACACAGGAGCTCCTACGAGCAGTACTTC.